One and the same sample provided the 17 T cell receptor beta chains below, sequenced in a study of cytomegalovirus exposure and HLA in healthy donors. PCR primers comprised 60 Vbeta and 13 Jbeta primers. Method: immunoSEQ multiplex PCR; TCRdb's copy keeps in-frame clones and lacks some. Found here are around 86,000 clones, approximately 7.6% of them singletons; the top ten hold over 2%. Sequenced input: PBMCs. The source is a middle-aged man in good health and CMV-seronegative.

This clone was picked up a small number of times. The chain links TRBV2 to TRBJ1-1, with D tentatively TRBD1 (5 bases). CDR1 SNHLY and CDR2 FYNNEI come from the germline V gene. The length of the CDR3 is 14 residues. The V end was cut by 0 bases, the J end by 4 bases, with 9 bases between. In DNA, the CDR3 is TGTGCCAGCAGTGAAGCGATCGGGGGCACTGAAGCTTTCTTT. Translated: CASSEAIGGTEAFF.

The chain is built from TRBV28 and TRBJ1-5; possibly TRBD1 for D (6 bases). Germline CDR1 is MDHEN and CDR2 is SYDVKM. V was cut by 1 base and J by 2 bases, with 9 bases left in between. This CDR3 comprises 15 residues. The DNA of the CDR3 is TGTGCCAGCAGTTTATTGGGGGCAGGCAATCAGCCCCAGCATTTT. As protein: CASSLLGAGNQPQHF.

The rearrangement uses TRBV5-6 and TRBJ2-3; TRBD2 matches at 8 bases. J gave up 4 bases and V 2 bases, and 6 bases lay outside the gene matches. CDR1 and CDR2 (germline): SGHDT, YYEEEE. There are 15 residues in the CDR3. CDR3 loop: CASSLRGGTSDTQYF. CDR3 sequence (DNA): TGTGCCAGCAGCTTACGGGGGGGCACTTCAGATACGCAGTATTTT.

The chain couples TRBV7-9 to TRBJ2-2; the match to TRBD1 covers 9 bases. With 5 bases clipped from V and 1 base from J, the junction kept 5 bases outside the gene matches. Germline assignment: CDR1 SEHNR and CDR2 FQNEAQ (reference sequence). CDR3 length: 16 amino acids. CDR3 sequence (DNA): TGTGCCAGCAGCATCCACAGGGGGCGGAACACCGGGGAGCTGTTTTTT. Amino acids: CASSIHRGRNTGELFF.

This clone was detected a few times. The chain recombines TRBV5-1 with TRBJ1-6, with unresolved D. The V gene's germline CDR1 is SGHRS and CDR2 YFSETQ. The CDR3 length is 15 residues. V lost 3 bases, J lost 4 bases, and 11 bases lay in between. For the CDR3, the DNA is TGCGCCAGCAGCTCGCAGTTTTTTTATAATTCACCCCTCCACTTT. It codes for CASSSQFFYNSPLHF. Together with reference TRBV5-1 and TRBJ1-6, the CDR3 gives the full variable domain: KAGVTQTPRYLIKTRGQQVTLSCSPISGHRSVSWYQQTPGQGLQFLFEYFSETQRNKGNFPGRFSGRQFSNSRSEMNVSTLELGDSALYLCASSSQFFYNSPLHFGNGTRLTVT.

This clone was observed a few times. The J gene is TRBJ1-4, the V gene TRBV28; D unresolved. The CDR3 has 13 amino acids. Trimming removed 6 bases from V and 6 bases from J, with 11 bases in between. Germline assignment: CDR1 MDHEN and CDR2 SYDVKM. Written as DNA, the CDR3 is TGTGCCAGCAGAACCCCTGGGCATGAAAAACTGTTTTTT. As protein: CASRTPGHEKLFF.

This sequence joins TRBV6-4 and TRBJ2-1; weak D call: TRBD2 (6 bases). This CDR3 has 13 amino acids. V was pared by 3 bases and J by 10 bases, with 13 bases between. Germline CDR1 and CDR2: MRHNA and SNTAGT. For the CDR3, the DNA is TGTGCCAGCAGTGAAAGAGCGGGCAGGGAGCAGTTCTTC. Its translation: CASSERAGREQFF.

This clone was seen more than once but under ten times. The chain joins TRBV4-2 to TRBJ2-1; 7 positions agree with TRBD2. This CDR3 is 14 amino acids long. Germline assignment: CDR1 LGHNA and CDR2 YNFKEQ. The V and J ends lost 0 bases and 10 bases, in that order; junction bases with no gene match: 6. CDR3 in amino acids: CASSQDRASGEQFF. The CDR3, as DNA: TGTGCCAGCAGCCAAGATAGGGCTAGCGGCGAGCAGTTCTTC.

This clone was counted at least ten times. The V and J genes are TRBV25-1 and TRBJ1-2; tentatively, D is TRBD1 (6 bases). The V gene lost 1 base and the J gene lost 5 bases, with 11 bases spanning the gap. The CDR3 extends over 14 amino acids. The germline V gene has CDR1 MGHDK and CDR2 SYGVNS. CDR3 loop: CASSESGRGYGYTF. CDR3 nucleotides: TGTGCCAGCAGTGAATCTGGCAGGGGATATGGCTACACCTTC.

J is TRBJ2-5 and V is TRBV7-2; the D is unclear. Germline CDR1 SGHTA, CDR2 FQGNSA. Deletions cut 7 bases from V and 5 bases from J, with 14 bases between. The CDR3 has 13 amino acids. This CDR3 is CASTPPGAETQYF. In nucleotides, the CDR3 is TGTGCCAGCACCCCCCCGGGTGCGGAGACCCAGTACTTC.

The rearrangement joins TRBV28 to TRBJ2-1; 7 bases are a match to TRBD2. The CDR3 runs to 13 residues. Germline V gene data show CDR1 as MDHEN and CDR2 as SYDVKM. Losses at the gene ends were 5 bases for V and 7 bases for J; bases not matched to a gene: 5. The chain's CDR3 is CASSGGGWNEQFF. CDR3 nucleotide sequence: TGTGCCAGCAGTGGGGGGGGGTGGAATGAGCAGTTCTTC.

J is TRBJ2-3 and V is TRBV7-9; 7 bases agree with TRBD2. Per germline, CDR1 SEHNR and CDR2 FQNEAQ (reference sequence). V lost 5 bases to trimming and J lost 4 bases; unmatched junction nucleotides: 9. This CDR3 region has 15 residues. The CDR3 is CASSDPRLAPDTQYF. Here the CDR3 DNA reads TGTGCCAGCAGCGACCCCCGACTAGCCCCAGATACGCAGTATTTT.

This rearrangement joins TRBV4-2 to TRBJ2-1; 13 bases are a match to TRBD2. This CDR3 is 15 amino acids long. Germline trimming cut 3 bases from V and 6 bases from J; bases unmatched to any gene: 2. In germline, CDR1 is LGHNA, CDR2 YNFKEQ. Here the CDR3 reads CASSHTSGGANEQFF. For the CDR3, the DNA is TGTGCCAGCAGCCATACTAGCGGGGGGGCCAATGAGCAGTTCTTC.

This clone was observed a handful of times. The V call is TRBV19, the J call TRBJ2-7; 9 bases map to TRBD1. Germline assignment: CDR1 LNHDA and CDR2 SQIVND (reference sequence). The length of the CDR3 is 15 residues. J lost 3 bases, V lost 3 bases, and 6 bases had no gene match. The CDR3 reads CASSMSGQGIYEQYF. DNA for the CDR3: TGTGCCAGTAGTATGTCGGGACAGGGAATCTACGAGCAGTACTTC.

The chain uses TRBV28 and TRBJ1-2, with D possibly being TRBD1 (6 bases). The CDR3 is made up of 12 amino acids. The V gene's germline CDR1 is MDHEN and CDR2 SYDVKM. V was cut by 11 bases and J by 1 base, with 11 bases left in between. The DNA for the CDR3 is TGTGCCGTCCAGGGGATTAACTATGGCTACACCTTC. Its translation: CAVQGINYGYTF.

The chain has TRBV2 and TRBJ1-3, with D possibly TRBD1 on 6 matching bases. Between the trimmed V and J ends, which lost 6 bases and 0 bases, there was a span of 9 bases. Per the germline V gene, CDR1 is SNHLY and CDR2 is FYNNEI. The CDR3 is 14 residues long. CDR3 in amino acids: CASRGQLSGNTIYF. CDR3 DNA sequence: TGTGCCAGCAGAGGACAGCTCTCTGGAAACACCATATATTTT.

This clone came up a few times. The J gene is TRBJ2-3, the V gene TRBV29-1, with 10 positions matching TRBD2. V lost 1 base to trimming and J lost 4 bases; unmatched junction nucleotides: 5. The CDR3 runs 15 residues. CDR1 SQVTM and CDR2 ANQGSEA come from the germline V gene. As DNA, the CDR3 is TGCAGCGTTGAAGCTAGCGGGAGCCTCGCAGATACGCAGTATTTT. Amino acid sequence: CSVEASGSLADTQYF.